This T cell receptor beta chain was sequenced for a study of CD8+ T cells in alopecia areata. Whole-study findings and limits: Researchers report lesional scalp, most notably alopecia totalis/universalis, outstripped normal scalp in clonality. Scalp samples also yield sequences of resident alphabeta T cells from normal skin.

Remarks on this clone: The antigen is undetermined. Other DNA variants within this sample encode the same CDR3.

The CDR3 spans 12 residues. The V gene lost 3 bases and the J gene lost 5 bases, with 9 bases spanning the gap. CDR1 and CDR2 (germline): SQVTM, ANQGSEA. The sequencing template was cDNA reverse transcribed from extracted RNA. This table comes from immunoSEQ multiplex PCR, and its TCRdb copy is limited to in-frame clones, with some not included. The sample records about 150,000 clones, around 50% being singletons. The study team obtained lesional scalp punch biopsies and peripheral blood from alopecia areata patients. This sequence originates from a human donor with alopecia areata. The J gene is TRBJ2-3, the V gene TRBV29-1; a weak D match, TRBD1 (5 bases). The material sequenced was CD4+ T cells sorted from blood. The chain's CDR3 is CSVDQGGDTQYF. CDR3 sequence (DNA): TGCAGCGTTGACCAGGGCGGAGATACGCAGTATTTT.